This T cell receptor (beta chain) was captured in a study of T cell changes during pregnancy in multiple sclerosis. The CDR3 length is 13 residues. Losses at the gene ends were 1 base for V and 9 bases for J; bases not matched to a gene: 3. Germline lookup yields CDR1 SGHTA and CDR2 FQGNSA. Sequencing used immunoSEQ multiplex PCR; TCRdb keeps in-frame clones, though not all of them. The profile covers more than 15,000 clones, with around four fifths appearing a single time and approximately 9.1% taken by the ten largest. The material sequenced was CD8+ T cells from peripheral blood mononuclear cells, taken in the second trimester of pregnancy. V and J are TRBV7-2 and TRBJ2-1, with 7 bases lining up with TRBD2. The clonotype comes from a female donor in good health, enrolled as a control in a pregnancy study. CDR3 protein: CASSLGGGGEQFF. Written as DNA, the CDR3 is TGTGCCAGCAGCTTAGGCGGGGGAGGTGAGCAGTTCTTC.